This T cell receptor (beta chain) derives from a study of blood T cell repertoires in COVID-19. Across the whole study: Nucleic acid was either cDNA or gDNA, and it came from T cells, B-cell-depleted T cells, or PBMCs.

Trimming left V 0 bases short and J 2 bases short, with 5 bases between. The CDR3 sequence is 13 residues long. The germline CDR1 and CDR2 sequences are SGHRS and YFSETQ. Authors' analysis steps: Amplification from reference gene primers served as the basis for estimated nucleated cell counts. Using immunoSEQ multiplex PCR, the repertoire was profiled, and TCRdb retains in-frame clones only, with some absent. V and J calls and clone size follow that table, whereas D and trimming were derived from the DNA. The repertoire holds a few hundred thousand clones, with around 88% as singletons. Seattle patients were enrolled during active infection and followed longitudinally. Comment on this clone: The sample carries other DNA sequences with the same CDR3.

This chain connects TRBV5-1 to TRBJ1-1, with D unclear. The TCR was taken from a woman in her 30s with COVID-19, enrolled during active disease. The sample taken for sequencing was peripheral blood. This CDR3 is CASSLGTNTEAFF. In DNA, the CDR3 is TGCGCCAGCAGCTTGGGAACAAACACTGAAGCTTTCTTT. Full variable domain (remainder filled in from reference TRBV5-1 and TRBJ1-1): KAGVTQTPRYLIKTRGQQVTLSCSPISGHRSVSWYQQTPGQGLQFLFEYFSETQRNKGNFPGRFSGRQFSNSRSEMNVSTLELGDSALYLCASSLGTNTEAFFGQGTRLTVV.